This T cell receptor beta chain comes out of a study of monozygotic twins with inflammatory bowel disease (dated by TCRdb to the late 2010s). Regarding the study in general: The complete study included around 30 monozygotic twin pairs: 19 IBD-discordant Danish pairs and nine German pairs, of which four were IBD-concordant and five were IBD-discordant. Within discordant pairs, disease-associated traits were sought mainly by comparing IBD patients with their genetically identical healthy co-twins. Each individual had, on average, about 151 000 unique TCRalpha sequences and 181 000 unique TCRbeta sequences available for analysis. Overall results and qualifications from the work: No single strong signal or clonotype linked to IBD turned up in the results, so the idea that one exists was not supported. Repertoire similarity did not differ between concordant and discordant twins, which could be due to limited statistical power. IBD patients had lower TCRbeta repertoire diversity, measured by the inverse Simpson index, than their healthy co-twins. Because patients received different immunosuppressive treatments, the repertoires may have picked up extra background noise and variability between individuals. Compared with healthy twins, IBD patients shared fewer clonotypes with other individuals, and the difference was most pronounced in patients with signs of disease activity. Different T cell subtypes could not be distinguished in the analysis.

From each donor, a roughly 2.4 ml peripheral blood sample was collected into PAXgene tubes and kept at -80 degrees C. Without T cell sorting, total RNA was isolated from whole blood using the PAXgene blood miRNA kit on an automated QIAcube. Peripheral blood from monozygotic twin pairs, either concordant or discordant for inflammatory bowel disease, underwent deep TCRalpha and TCRbeta repertoire profiling that used unique molecular barcoding. Smoking habits were recorded for all twin pairs, with individuals classified as current, former or never smokers. The library was built by means of 5' RACE. Preparation of each TCR library used about 3,200 ng of total RNA. For each sample, cDNA synthesis with SMARTScribe reverse transcriptase was split into eight separate reactions. During cDNA synthesis, unique molecular identifiers containing a 6-nucleotide sample barcode were introduced by template switching. Amplification of TCRalpha and TCRbeta cDNA involved two nested PCRs of about 15 and 9 cycles, and each PCR was followed by bead purification. Before amplification, the cDNA was both treated with uracil DNA-glycosylase and purified with the QIAquick PCR purification kit. In the second PCR, Illumina TruSeq-compatible adapters and sample-specific barcodes were added. Library quality and concentration were checked on TapeStation and Qubit, and libraries were pooled at about 5 ng each. Pooled libraries were sequenced on an Illumina HiSeq2500 single-index Rapid Run with 2 x 100 bp reads and custom sequencing primers. On the authors' methods: PCR and sequencing errors were corrected by UMI-based consensus assembly using MiGEC version 1.2.6. V(D)J alignment, clonotype assembly and CDR3 extraction were performed with MiXCR version 2.1.1. Gene usage, clonotype sharing and MAIT/NKT TCR abundance were normalised by analysing the top 1000, 10 000 and 20 000 clonotypes per sample. After downsampling to 27 000 UMIs, diversity was calculated as the inverse Simpson index using the vegan R package. Statistical testing used paired Mann-Whitney U tests on the discordant twin pairs and applied Benjamini-Hochberg correction for multiple testing. After the reads were reprocessed by TCRdb, one entry was made per CDR3 protein sequence, with no DNA. The V and J calls come from TCRdb's annotation, not from the publication. This specimen's table enumerates 300,000 to 450,000 distinct CDR3 sequences. Around 2.6% of the sample rests with the top ten.

The germline V gene specifies MNHNS as CDR1 and SASEGT as CDR2. CDR3 length: 14 amino acids, cysteine to phenylalanine. Only the protein is on record. Regarding this clonotype: The clone's antigen remains unknown.

The sample was blood. The chain links TRBV6-1 with TRBJ2-1; TCRdb's D call of TRBD1 is untestable without DNA. The receptor was derived from a human donor with ulcerative colitis or Crohn's disease, or a healthy co-twin of an affected twin (not recorded which). This receptor carries the CDR3 CASKGELIRSEQFF.